Reported below is one T cell receptor (beta chain). The antigen is unknown. These data are taken from a study of cytomegalovirus exposure and HLA in healthy donors. General observations from the study: Reported performance of the classifier showed diagnosis of cytomegalovirus status with high specificity and sensitivity. The later analysis indicated that the majority of CMV-associated TCR beta chains appeared HLA-restricted.

After removal of 2 bases from V and 2 bases from J, the junction contained 6 bases not matched to a gene. Germline CDR1 MGHDK, CDR2 SYGVNS. The CDR3 is 16 amino acids. 13 Jbeta primers and 60 Vbeta primers were used for the PCR. Clones were read by immunoSEQ multiplex PCR, and TCRdb kept only the in-frame ones, dropping some. The data hold fewer than 130,000 clones, with around two thirds observed a single time. The sequence was collected from a man aged 25-45 years in good health and CMV-seropositive. The sequenced sample was PBMCs. The rearrangement joins TRBV25-1 to TRBJ2-3; 8 bases match TRBD2. Here the CDR3 reads CASSESGRGATDTQYF. DNA for the CDR3: TGTGCCAGCAGTGAAAGCGGGCGGGGGGCCACAGATACGCAGTATTTT.